The rows below give T cell receptor beta chains drawn from one sample of a study of OX40 agonist ivuxolimab in advanced cancers. Profiling relied on immunoSEQ multiplex PCR, and the TCRdb table lists in-frame clones only, not all of them. The sample lists approximately 60,000 clones, roughly 80% occurring once. Sequenced here: CD4+ or CD8+ T cells sorted from blood, sampled in a trial of the OX40 agonist ivuxolimab. The receptor set was obtained from an adult with an advanced solid tumor such as melanoma, head and neck, liver or kidney cancer. Both conserved end residues are part of each CDR3. Fields, in order: J gene, clone size, CDR3 length, V gene, D gene, CDR3 protein, CDR3 DNA. The D gene is left open where the match is weak. Size is stated for part of the rows, as once, few or many counts, or as a class when the clone is expanded.

TRBJ2-1,-,14,TRBV5-4,TRBD2,CASSGTGGRDEQFF,TGTGCCAGCAGCGGTACAGGCGGGAGGGATGAGCAGTTCTTC
TRBJ1-4,-,12,TRBV6-6,TRBD1,CASGQGNEKLFF,TGTGCCAGCGGACAGGGAAATGAAAAACTGTTTTTT
TRBJ2-7,once,12,TRBV5-1,-,CASSLDRNEQYF,TGCGCCAGCAGCTTGGATCGGAACGAGCAGTACTTC
TRBJ2-1,-,13,TRBV7-9,-,CASSLVAADEQFF,TGTGCCAGCAGCTTAGTGGCTGCAGATGAGCAGTTCTTC
TRBJ2-7,few,14,TRBV14,-,CASSLAIKSSEQYF,TGTGCCAGCAGCCTAGCGATTAAGAGTAGCGAGCAGTACTTC
TRBJ1-1,once,13,TRBV6-1,-,CASSRAGDTEAFF,TGTGCCAGCAGCCGGGCAGGGGACACTGAAGCTTTCTTT
TRBJ2-7,-,14,TRBV18,TRBD1,CASSPGQGAYEQYF,TGTGCCAGCTCACCGGGACAGGGGGCGTACGAGCAGTACTTC
TRBJ1-2,-,17,TRBV7-2,-,CASSQKGRQAFDYGYTF,TGTGCCAGCAGCCAAAAAGGTAGACAGGCGTTCGACTATGGCTACACCTTC
TRBJ2-3,-,16,TRBV12-5,TRBD1,CASGLVPLGGADTQYF,TGTGCTAGTGGTTTGGTACCCCTAGGGGGCGCAGATACGCAGTATTTT
TRBJ1-2,-,17,TRBV7-3,-,CASSLGPPGGGNYGYTF,TGTGCCAGCAGCTTAGGCCCCCCGGGGGGAGGGAACTATGGCTACACCTTC
TRBJ1-1,-,16,TRBV5-1,-,CASSLEGVSRNTEAFF,TGCGCCAGCAGCTTGGAAGGGGTATCAAGAAACACTGAAGCTTTCTTT
TRBJ1-1,-,14,TRBV7-2,-,CASSLDGAVPEAFF,TGTGCCAGCAGCTTAGATGGTGCGGTCCCTGAAGCTTTCTTT
TRBJ2-1,-,15,TRBV19,TRBD2,CASSIASGAYNEQFF,TGTGCCAGTAGTATAGCTAGCGGAGCCTACAATGAGCAGTTCTTC
TRBJ1-2,-,14,TRBV7-2,-,CASSLGGRLYGYTF,TGTGCCAGCAGCTTAGGGGGCAGACTCTATGGCTACACCTTC
TRBJ2-1,-,13,TRBV7-3,-,CASSPPGRNEQFF,TGTGCCAGCAGCCCCCCCGGACGGAATGAGCAGTTCTTC
TRBJ1-2,-,14,TRBV7-8,-,CASSFVSPGMGYTF,TGTGCCAGCAGCTTCGTGTCACCCGGCATGGGCTACACCTTC
TRBJ2-1,-,16,TRBV19,-,CASSPGGTGAYNEQFF,TGTGCCAGTAGTCCTGGTGGTACAGGAGCCTACAATGAGCAGTTCTTC
TRBJ1-5,few,13,TRBV7-9,-,CASSLDITQPQHF,TGTGCCAGCAGCTTAGACATAACTCAGCCCCAGCATTTT
TRBJ2-7,-,15,TRBV27,TRBD2,CASSLLGGGTYEQYF,TGTGCCAGCAGTTTATTGGGGGGGGGTACCTACGAGCAGTACTTC
TRBJ2-7,-,12,TRBV30,-,CAWSVERVRQYF,TGTGCCTGGAGTGTAGAACGAGTGAGGCAGTACTTC
TRBJ2-3,-,16,TRBV5-1,-,CASWTGTSRSTDTQYF,TGCGCCAGCTGGACAGGGACTAGCAGAAGCACAGATACGCAGTATTTT
TRBJ2-1,-,15,TRBV11-2,-,CASSPGRAGPNEQFF,TGTGCCAGCAGCCCCGGTCGTGCAGGGCCCAATGAGCAGTTCTTC
TRBJ2-3,-,15,TRBV11-2,-,CASSLTGHSTDTQYF,TGTGCCAGCAGCTTAACAGGGCATAGCACAGATACGCAGTATTTT
TRBJ2-7,-,17,TRBV14,TRBD1,CASSQDLGQGDSYEQYF,TGTGCCAGCAGCCAAGATCTAGGGCAGGGGGACTCCTACGAGCAGTACTTC
TRBJ2-7,-,17,TRBV21-1,-,CASSKAISKGTSYEQYF,TGTGCCAGCAGCAAGGCGATCTCGAAGGGGACCTCCTACGAGCAGTACTTC
TRBJ2-7,few,14,TRBV6-5,-,CASSSTDTSYEQYF,TGTGCCAGCAGTTCAACTGACACTTCCTACGAGCAGTACTTC
TRBJ1-1,-,12,TRBV27,-,CASREGRTEAFF,TGTGCTTCGAGAGAAGGGCGGACTGAAGCTTTCTTT
TRBJ2-7,few,15,TRBV6-6,-,CASSDLQRASYEQYF,TGTGCCAGCAGTGACCTACAAAGGGCTTCCTACGAGCAGTACTTC
TRBJ2-7,-,16,TRBV4-2,TRBD2,CASSQGGTSGNYEQYF,TGTGCCAGCAGCCAAGGAGGGACTAGCGGAAACTACGAGCAGTACTTC
TRBJ1-5,-,13,TRBV30,-,CAWASTGNQPQHF,TGTGCCTGGGCTAGTACAGGGAATCAGCCCCAGCATTTT
TRBJ2-5,-,13,TRBV7-2,TRBD2,CASSRGRQETQYF,TGTGCCAGCAGCCGCGGGAGGCAAGAGACCCAGTACTTC
TRBJ2-3,-,15,TRBV7-2,TRBD2,CASSRTSSRSDTQYF,TGTGCCAGCAGCAGGACTAGTTCACGGTCAGATACGCAGTATTTT
TRBJ2-5,-,14,TRBV7-6,-,CASSPSTVQETQYF,TGTGCCAGCAGCCCCTCGACGGTCCAAGAGACCCAGTACTTC
TRBJ1-2,medium-sized,12,TRBV19,TRBD1,CASSQGAHGYTF,TGTGCCAGTAGTCAGGGGGCGCATGGCTACACCTTC
TRBJ2-1,many,15,TRBV5-1,TRBD2,CASSPRGRGGDEQFF,TGCGCCAGCAGCCCCCGAGGGCGGGGGGGGGATGAGCAGTTCTTC
TRBJ1-6,few,14,TRBV19,TRBD1,CASTLDRGGSPLHF,TGTGCCAGTACCCTGGACAGGGGGGGTTCACCCCTCCACTTT
TRBJ1-2,-,15,TRBV6-1,TRBD1,CASSENRGHNYGYTF,TGTGCCAGCAGTGAAAACAGGGGACATAACTATGGCTACACCTTC
TRBJ1-2,few,15,TRBV27,-,CASRPGWGSYYGYTF,TGTGCCAGCAGGCCCGGATGGGGTAGCTATTATGGCTACACCTTC
TRBJ1-2,-,14,TRBV5-1,TRBD1,CASSLLGGDSGYTF,TGCGCCAGCAGCTTGCTAGGGGGCGATAGTGGCTACACCTTC
TRBJ1-2,-,13,TRBV6-5,-,CASRPGVDYGYTF,TGTGCCAGCAGGCCGGGAGTGGACTATGGCTACACCTTC
TRBJ2-5,few,16,TRBV4-3,TRBD2,CASSQDLASGQETQYF,TGCGCCAGCAGCCAAGATTTGGCTAGCGGCCAAGAGACCCAGTACTTC
TRBJ1-5,-,15,TRBV19,-,CASSLSRPSNQPQHF,TGTGCCAGTAGTCTCTCCAGGCCTAGCAATCAGCCCCAGCATTTT
TRBJ2-7,-,15,TRBV7-3,-,CASSPRGALSYEQYF,TGTGCCAGCAGCCCAAGGGGGGCTCTCTCCTACGAGCAGTACTTC
TRBJ2-7,-,13,TRBV7-8,-,CASSQGNSYEQYF,TGTGCCAGCAGCCAAGGGAACAGCTACGAGCAGTACTTC
TRBJ2-5,-,10,TRBV18,-,CAPGSGTQYF,TGTGCCCCCGGATCAGGGACCCAGTACTTC
TRBJ1-2,-,13,TRBV14,-,CASSQDQQYGYTF,TGTGCCAGCAGCCAAGATCAACAATATGGCTACACCTTC
TRBJ2-5,-,15,TRBV5-4,TRBD1,CASSLGDRVTETQYF,TGTGCCAGCAGCTTGGGGGACAGGGTGACAGAGACCCAGTACTTC
TRBJ1-3,few,14,TRBV27,-,CASSLSVLGNTIYF,TGTGCCAGCAGTTTATCGGTGCTAGGAAACACCATATATTTT
TRBJ2-7,-,14,TRBV27,-,CASSHRDSLDEQYF,TGTGCCAGCAGTCACCGGGACTCTCTCGACGAGCAGTACTTC
TRBJ1-1,-,15,TRBV4-2,TRBD1,CASSTQTGGGTEAFF,TGTGCCAGCAGCACCCAGACAGGGGGCGGCACTGAAGCTTTCTTT
TRBJ2-3,-,14,TRBV5-1,-,CASSLSAQTDTQYF,TGCGCCAGCAGCTTGTCGGCCCAAACAGATACGCAGTATTTT
TRBJ2-5,-,15,TRBV5-1,-,CASTTSGGSQETQYF,TGCGCCAGCACCACATCCGGAGGATCCCAAGAGACCCAGTACTTC
TRBJ1-1,-,13,TRBV5-1,-,CASSLEGNTEAFF,TGCGCCAGCAGCTTGGAAGGGAACACTGAAGCTTTCTTT
TRBJ2-5,-,14,TRBV9,-,CASSVSPVGETQYF,TGTGCCAGCAGCGTAAGTCCAGTGGGAGAGACCCAGTACTTC